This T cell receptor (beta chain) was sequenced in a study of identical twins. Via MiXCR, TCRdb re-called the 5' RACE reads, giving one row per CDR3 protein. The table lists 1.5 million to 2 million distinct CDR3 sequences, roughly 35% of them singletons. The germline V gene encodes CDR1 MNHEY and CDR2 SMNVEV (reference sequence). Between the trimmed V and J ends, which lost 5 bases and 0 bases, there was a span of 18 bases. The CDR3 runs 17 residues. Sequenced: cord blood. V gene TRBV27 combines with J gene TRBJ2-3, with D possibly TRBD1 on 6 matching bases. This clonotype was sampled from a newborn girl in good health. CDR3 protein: CASSPPYRTVSTDTQYF. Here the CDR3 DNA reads TGTGCCAGCAGTCCCCCCTACAGGACAGTTAGCACAGATACGCAGTATTTT.